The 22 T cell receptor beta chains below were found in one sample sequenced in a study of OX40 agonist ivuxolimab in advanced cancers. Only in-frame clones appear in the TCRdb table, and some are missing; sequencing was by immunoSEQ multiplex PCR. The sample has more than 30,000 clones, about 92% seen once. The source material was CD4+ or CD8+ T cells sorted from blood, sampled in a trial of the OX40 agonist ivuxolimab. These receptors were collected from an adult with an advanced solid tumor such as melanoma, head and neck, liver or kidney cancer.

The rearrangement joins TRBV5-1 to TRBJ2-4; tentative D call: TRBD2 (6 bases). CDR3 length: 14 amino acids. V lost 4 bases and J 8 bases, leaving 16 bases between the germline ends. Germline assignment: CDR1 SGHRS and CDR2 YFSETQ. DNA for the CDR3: TGCGCCAGCAGCCCGGACCCAGGCGGGGACATTCAGTACTTC. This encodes CASSPDPGGDIQYF.

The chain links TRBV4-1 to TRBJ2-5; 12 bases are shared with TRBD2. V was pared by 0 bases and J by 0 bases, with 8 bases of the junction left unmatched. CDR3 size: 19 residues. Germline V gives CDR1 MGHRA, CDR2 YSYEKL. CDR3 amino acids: CASSQDRATSGGDQETQYF. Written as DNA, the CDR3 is TGCGCCAGCAGCCAAGATCGGGCGACTAGCGGGGGAGACCAAGAGACCCAGTACTTC.

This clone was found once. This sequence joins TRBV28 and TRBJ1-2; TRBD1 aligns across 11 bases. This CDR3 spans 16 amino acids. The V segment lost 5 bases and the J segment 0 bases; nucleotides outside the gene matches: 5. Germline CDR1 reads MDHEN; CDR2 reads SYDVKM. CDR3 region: CASSPRTGGSNYGYTF. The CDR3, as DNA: TGTGCCAGCAGTCCCAGGACAGGGGGCTCTAACTATGGCTACACCTTC.

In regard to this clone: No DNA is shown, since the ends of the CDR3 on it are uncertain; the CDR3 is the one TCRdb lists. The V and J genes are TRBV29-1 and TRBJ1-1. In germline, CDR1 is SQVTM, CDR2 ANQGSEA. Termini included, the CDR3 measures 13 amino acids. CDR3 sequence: CSVRRAGSTEAFF.

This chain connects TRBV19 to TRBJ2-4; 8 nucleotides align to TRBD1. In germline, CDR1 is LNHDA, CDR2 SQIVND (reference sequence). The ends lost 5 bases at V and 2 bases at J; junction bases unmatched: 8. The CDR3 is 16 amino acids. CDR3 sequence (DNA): TGTGCCAGTAGTGAGAGGACAGGGAAGACCAAAAACATTCAGTACTTC. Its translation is CASSERTGKTKNIQYF.

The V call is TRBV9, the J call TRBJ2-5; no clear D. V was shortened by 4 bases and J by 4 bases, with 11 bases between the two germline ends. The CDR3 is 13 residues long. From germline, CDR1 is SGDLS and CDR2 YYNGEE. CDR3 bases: TGTGCCAGCAGCCTGGGGTGGGGAGAGACCCAGTACTTC. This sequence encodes CASSLGWGETQYF.

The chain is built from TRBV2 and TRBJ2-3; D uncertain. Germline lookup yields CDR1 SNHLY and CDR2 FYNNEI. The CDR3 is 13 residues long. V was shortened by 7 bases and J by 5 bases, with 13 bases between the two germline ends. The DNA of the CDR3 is TGTGCCAGCAACGCCAACGGAGTAGATACGCAGTATTTT. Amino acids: CASNANGVDTQYF.

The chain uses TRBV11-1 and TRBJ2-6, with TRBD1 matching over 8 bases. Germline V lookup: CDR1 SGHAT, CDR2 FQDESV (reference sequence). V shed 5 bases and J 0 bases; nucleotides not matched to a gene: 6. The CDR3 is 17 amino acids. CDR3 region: CASSPGQGYSGANVLTF. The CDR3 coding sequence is TGTGCCAGCAGCCCTGGACAGGGTTACTCTGGGGCCAACGTCCTGACTTTC.

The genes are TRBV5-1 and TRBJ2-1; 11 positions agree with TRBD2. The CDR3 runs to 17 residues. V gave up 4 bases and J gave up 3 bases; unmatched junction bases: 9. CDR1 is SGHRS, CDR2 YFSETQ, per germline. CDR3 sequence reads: CASSLVPSGGLYNEQFF. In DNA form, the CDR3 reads TGCGCCAGCAGCCTAGTCCCTAGCGGGGGGCTCTACAATGAGCAGTTCTTC. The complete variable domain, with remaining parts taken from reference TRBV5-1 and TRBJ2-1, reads KAGVTQTPRYLIKTRGQQVTLSCSPISGHRSVSWYQQTPGQGLQFLFEYFSETQRNKGNFPGRFSGRQFSNSRSEMNVSTLELGDSALYLCASSLVPSGGLYNEQFFGPGTRLTVL.

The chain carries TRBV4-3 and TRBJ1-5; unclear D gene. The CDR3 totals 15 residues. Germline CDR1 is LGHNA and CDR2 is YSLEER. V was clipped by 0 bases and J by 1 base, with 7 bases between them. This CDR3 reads CASSQDMASNQPQHF. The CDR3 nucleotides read TGCGCCAGCAGCCAAGATATGGCAAGCAATCAGCCCCAGCATTTT.

CDR3 DNA sequence: TGTGCCAGCAGTGGGGTCACCACTAATGAAAAACTGTTTTTT. Translation: CASSGVTTNEKLFF. This chain joins TRBV6-1 and TRBJ1-4; the D is unclear. V lost 4 bases, J lost 2 bases, and 8 bases lay in between. This CDR3 is 14 amino acids long. CDR1 and CDR2 (germline): MNHNS, SASEGT.

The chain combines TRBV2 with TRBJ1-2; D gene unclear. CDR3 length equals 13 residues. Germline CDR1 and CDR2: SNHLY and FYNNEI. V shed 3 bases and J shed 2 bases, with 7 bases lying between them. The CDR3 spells CASSDVQNYGYTF. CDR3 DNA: TGTGCCAGCAGTGATGTTCAGAACTATGGCTACACCTTC.

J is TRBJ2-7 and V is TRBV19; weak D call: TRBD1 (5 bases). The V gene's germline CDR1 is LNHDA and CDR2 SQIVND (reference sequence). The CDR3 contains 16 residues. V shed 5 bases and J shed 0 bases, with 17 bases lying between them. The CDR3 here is CASSPGQGRSSYEQYF. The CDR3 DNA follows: TGTGCCAGTAGTCCCGGTCAGGGCCGAAGCTCCTACGAGCAGTACTTC. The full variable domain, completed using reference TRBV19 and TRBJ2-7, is DGGITQSPKYLFRKEGQNVTLSCEQNLNHDAMYWYRQDPGQGLRLIYYSQIVNDFQKGDIAEGYSVSREKKESFPLTVTSAQKNPTAFYLCASSPGQGRSSYEQYFGPGTRLTVT.

The CDR3 protein is CASSQGLGFTTDTQYF. The CDR3 nucleotides are TGTGCCAGCAGTCAGGGACTAGGCTTTACCACAGATACGCAGTATTTT. The chain couples TRBV27 to TRBJ2-3; 8 bases line up with TRBD2. This CDR3 contains 16 residues. Germline CDR1 is MNHEY and CDR2 is SMNVEV (reference sequence). V was pared by 5 bases and J by 2 bases, with 9 bases of the junction left unmatched.

In DNA form, the CDR3 reads TGTGCCAGCTCACGGACTAGGGGAGAGACCCAGTACTTC. It specifies CASSRTRGETQYF. The chain carries TRBV18 and TRBJ2-5; the match to TRBD2 covers 7 bases. V lost 4 bases and J lost 4; bases outside the gene matches: 3. Germline values: CDR1 KGHSH, CDR2 LQKENI. The CDR3 spans 13 residues.

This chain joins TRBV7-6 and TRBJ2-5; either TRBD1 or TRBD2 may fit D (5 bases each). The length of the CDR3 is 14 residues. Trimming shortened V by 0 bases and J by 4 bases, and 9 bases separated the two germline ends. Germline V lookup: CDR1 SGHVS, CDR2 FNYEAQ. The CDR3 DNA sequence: TGTGCCAGCAGCTTAGCGGGGACCCTAGAGACCCAGTACTTC. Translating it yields CASSLAGTLETQYF.

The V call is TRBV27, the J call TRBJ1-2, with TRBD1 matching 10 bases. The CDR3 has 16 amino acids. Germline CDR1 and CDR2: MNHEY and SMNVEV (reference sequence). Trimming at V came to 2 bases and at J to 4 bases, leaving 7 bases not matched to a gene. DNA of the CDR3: TGTGCCAGCAGTTTAAAATTTCGACAGGGGGCCTATGGCTACACCTTC. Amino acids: CASSLKFRQGAYGYTF.

Written as DNA, the CDR3 is TGTGCCTGGAAAATGTGGACAGGGGACTCTGGGGCCAACGTCCTGACTTTC. Its protein product is CAWKMWTGDSGANVLTF. J is TRBJ2-6 and V is TRBV30; 9 nucleotides agree with TRBD1. The length of the CDR3 is 17 residues. The V gene's germline CDR1 is GTSNPN and CDR2 SVGIG (reference sequence). The ends lost 4 bases at V and 0 bases at J; junction bases unmatched: 7.

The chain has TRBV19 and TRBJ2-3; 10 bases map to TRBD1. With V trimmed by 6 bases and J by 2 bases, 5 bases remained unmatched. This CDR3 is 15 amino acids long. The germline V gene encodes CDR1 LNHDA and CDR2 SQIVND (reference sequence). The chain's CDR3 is CASRPGQGTTDTQYF. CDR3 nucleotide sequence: TGTGCCAGTAGGCCGGGACAGGGGACCACAGATACGCAGTATTTT.

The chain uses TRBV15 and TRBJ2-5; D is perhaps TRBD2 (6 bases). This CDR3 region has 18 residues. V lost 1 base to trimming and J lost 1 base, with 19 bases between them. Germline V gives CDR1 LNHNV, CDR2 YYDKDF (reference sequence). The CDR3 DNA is TGTGCCACCAGCAGAGGGGACTTGGGTAGCGGAGGCCAAGAGACCCAGTACTTC. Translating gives CATSRGDLGSGGQETQYF.

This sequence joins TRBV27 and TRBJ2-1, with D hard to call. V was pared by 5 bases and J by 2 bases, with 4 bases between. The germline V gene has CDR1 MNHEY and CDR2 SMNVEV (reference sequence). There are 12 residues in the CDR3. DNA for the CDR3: TGTGCCAGCAGTACCCCCTACAATGAGCAGTTCTTC. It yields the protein CASSTPYNEQFF.

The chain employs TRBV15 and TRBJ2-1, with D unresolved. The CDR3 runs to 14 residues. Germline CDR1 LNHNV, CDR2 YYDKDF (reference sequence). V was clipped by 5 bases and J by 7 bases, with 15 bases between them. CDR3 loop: CATSARSATNEQFF. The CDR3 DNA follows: TGTGCCACCAGCGCCCGATCGGCAACTAATGAGCAGTTCTTC.